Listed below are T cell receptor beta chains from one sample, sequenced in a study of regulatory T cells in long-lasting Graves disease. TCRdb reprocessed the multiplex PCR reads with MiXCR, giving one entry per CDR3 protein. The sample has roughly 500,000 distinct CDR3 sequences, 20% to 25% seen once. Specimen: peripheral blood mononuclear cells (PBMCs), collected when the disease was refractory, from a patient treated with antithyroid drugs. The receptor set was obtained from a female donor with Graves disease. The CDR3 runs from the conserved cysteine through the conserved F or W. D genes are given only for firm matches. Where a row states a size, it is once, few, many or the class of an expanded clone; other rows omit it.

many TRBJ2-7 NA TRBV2 CASKAEPYEQYF TGTGCCAGCAAGGCCGAACCCTACGAGCAGTACTTC
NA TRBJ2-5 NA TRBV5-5 CASSSRGGEETQYF TGTGCCAGCAGCTCCAGAGGGGGGGAAGAGACCCAGTACTTC
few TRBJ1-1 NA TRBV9 CASSVEPDSQLNTEAFF TGTGCCAGCAGCGTAGAACCCGACAGTCAGTTGAACACTGAAGCTTTCTTT
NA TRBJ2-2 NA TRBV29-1 CSVPGPGQKTGELFF TGCAGCGTTCCGGGTCCGGGCCAGAAGACCGGGGAGCTGTTTTTT
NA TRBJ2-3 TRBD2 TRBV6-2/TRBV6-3 CASSFPSGRMSDTQYF TGTGCCAGCAGTTTCCCGAGCGGGAGGATGTCAGATACGCAGTATTTT
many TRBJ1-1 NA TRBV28 CASSLAEAFF TGTGCCAGCAGTTTAGCTGAAGCTTTCTTT
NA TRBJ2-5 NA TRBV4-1 CASSQERRGETQYF TGCGCCAGCAGCCAAGAGAGAAGGGGAGAGACCCAGTACTTC
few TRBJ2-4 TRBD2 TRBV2 CASSPLAGVGHIQYF TGTGCCAGCAGTCCTCTAGCGGGAGTCGGGCACATTCAGTACTTC
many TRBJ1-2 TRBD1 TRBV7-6 CASGQGDGYGYTF TGTGCCAGCGGCCAGGGGGACGGCTATGGCTACACCTTC
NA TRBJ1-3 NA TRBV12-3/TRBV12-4 CASSFPGTGNTIYF TGTGCCAGCAGTTTCCCAGGGACTGGAAACACCATATATTTT
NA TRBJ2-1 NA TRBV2 CAARRSSGYNEQFF TGTGCCGCACGTCGTTCATCAGGGTACAATGAGCAGTTCTTC
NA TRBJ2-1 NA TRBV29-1 CSVRYPTYNEQFF TGCAGCGTTCGGTATCCTACCTACAATGAGCAGTTCTTC
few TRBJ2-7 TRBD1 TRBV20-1 CSARAHQSGGSKQYF TGCAGTGCTAGAGCCCACCAGTCAGGGGGCTCAAAGCAGTACTTC
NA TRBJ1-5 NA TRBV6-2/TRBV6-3 CASSGDAGGPQHF TGTGCCAGCAGTGGGGACGCCGGGGGGCCCCAGCATTTT
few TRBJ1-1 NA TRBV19 CASTPEGVGSTEAFF TGTGCCAGTACCCCAGAGGGGGTTGGTAGCACTGAAGCTTTCTTT
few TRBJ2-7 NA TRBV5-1 CASSRQGGHPEAYEQYF TGCGCCAGCAGCCGACAGGGAGGGCACCCGGAGGCCTACGAGCAGTACTTC
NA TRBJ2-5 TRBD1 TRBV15 CATSRARQGQGQETQYF TGTGCCACCAGCAGAGCAAGACAGGGCCAGGGTCAAGAGACCCAGTACTTC
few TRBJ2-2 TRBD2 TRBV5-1 CASSLVPAGTGELFF TGCGCCAGCAGCTTGGTTCCAGCGGGGACCGGGGAGCTGTTTTTT
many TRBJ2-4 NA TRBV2 CASREDSVAKNIQYF TGTGCCAGCAGGGAGGACAGTGTGGCCAAAAACATTCAGTACTTC
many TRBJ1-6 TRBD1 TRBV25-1 CASSGSQGAGSPLHF TGTGCCAGCAGTGGATCACAGGGGGCAGGATCACCCCTCCACTTT
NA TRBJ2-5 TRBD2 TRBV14 CASSPPNSGREETQYF TGTGCCAGCAGCCCCCCAAACAGCGGGAGGGAAGAGACCCAGTACTTC
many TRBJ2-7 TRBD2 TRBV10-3 CAISESELAGKEQYF TGTGCCATCAGTGAGTCTGAACTAGCGGGAAAGGAGCAGTACTTC
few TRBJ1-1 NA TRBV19 CASSMAAGTTEAFF TGTGCCAGTAGTATGGCGGCAGGGACGACTGAAGCTTTCTTT
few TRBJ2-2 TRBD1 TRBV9 CASSSRGRGRGELFF TGTGCCAGCAGCTCAAGAGGCAGGGGGCGTGGGGAGCTGTTTTTT
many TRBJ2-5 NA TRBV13 CASSSRGEGGQETQYF TGTGCCAGCAGCAGCCGAGGGGAGGGGGGCCAAGAGACCCAGTACTTC
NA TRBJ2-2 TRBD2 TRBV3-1 CASSRGGLNTGELFF TGTGCCAGCAGCCGCGGGGGTTTGAACACCGGGGAGCTGTTTTTT
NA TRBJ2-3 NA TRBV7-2 CASRPTGLSTDTQYF TGTGCCAGCAGGCCTACGGGACTGAGCACAGATACGCAGTATTTT
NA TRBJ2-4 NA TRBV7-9 CASSLRGENIQYF TGTGCCAGCAGCTTAAGGGGAGAGAACATTCAGTACTTC
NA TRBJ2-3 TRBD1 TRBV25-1 CASSETRQGLNTQYF TGTGCCAGCAGTGAAACTAGACAGGGATTGAATACGCAGTATTTT
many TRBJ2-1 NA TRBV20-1 CSAKGASSYNEQFF TGCAGTGCCAAAGGGGCGAGCTCCTACAATGAGCAGTTCTTC
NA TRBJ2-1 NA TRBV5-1 CASSGGGAEPYNEQFF TGCGCCAGCAGCGGCGGTGGGGCAGAGCCCTACAATGAGCAGTTCTTC
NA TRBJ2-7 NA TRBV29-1 CSVSGGTGVHEQYF TGCAGCGTCTCGGGGGGGACAGGTGTCCACGAGCAGTACTTC
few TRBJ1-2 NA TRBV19 CASSHGRGGGYTF TGTGCCAGTAGTCACGGCAGGGGCGGTGGCTACACCTTC
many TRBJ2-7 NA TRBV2 CASDIHYEQYF TGTGCCAGCGACATACACTACGAGCAGTACTTC
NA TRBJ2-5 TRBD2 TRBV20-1 CSAQEGSGYQETQYF TGCAGTGCCCAGGAGGGTAGCGGGTACCAAGAGACCCAGTACTTC
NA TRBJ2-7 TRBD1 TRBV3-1 CASSHEPGQGAYEQYF TGTGCCAGCAGCCATGAACCGGGACAGGGGGCATACGAGCAGTACTTC
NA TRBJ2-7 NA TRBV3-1 CASSQEENSYYEQYF TGTGCCAGCAGCCAAGAGGAGAACTCATACTACGAGCAGTACTTC
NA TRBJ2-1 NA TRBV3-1 CASSQVSDRSEQFF TGTGCCAGCAGCCAAGTTTCAGATCGAAGTGAGCAGTTCTTC
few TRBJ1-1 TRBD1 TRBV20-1 CSAMTGRNSEGAFF TGCAGTGCGATGACAGGGAGAAATTCCGAGGGGGCTTTCTTT
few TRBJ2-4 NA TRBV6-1 CASSPNGGAPNIQYF TGTGCCAGCAGCCCCAACGGGGGCGCCCCAAACATTCAGTACTTC
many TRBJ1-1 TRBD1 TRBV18 CASSPSGGVNTEAFF TGTGCCAGCTCACCTTCAGGGGGTGTGAACACTGAAGCTTTCTTT
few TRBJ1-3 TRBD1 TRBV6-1 CASNTGGAGNTIYF TGTGCCAGCAATACAGGGGGAGCTGGAAACACCATATATTTT
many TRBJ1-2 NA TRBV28 CASSPVGGRVYYGYTF TGTGCCAGCAGTCCCGTCGGGGGCAGAGTCTACTATGGCTACACCTTC
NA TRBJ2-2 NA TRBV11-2 CASSLGRGGLRTGELFF TGTGCCAGCAGCTTAGGTCGGGGAGGATTACGGACCGGGGAGCTGTTTTTT
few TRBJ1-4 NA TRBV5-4 CASSFGVPSHEKLFF TGTGCCAGCAGCTTTGGGGTTCCCTCTCATGAAAAACTGTTTTTT
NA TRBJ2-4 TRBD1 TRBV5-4 CASSLWDRAKNIQYF TGTGCCAGCAGCTTGTGGGACAGAGCCAAAAACATTCAGTACTTC